This passage covers 12 T cell receptor beta chains from one sample sequenced in a study of cytomegalovirus exposure and HLA in healthy donors. Using immunoSEQ multiplex PCR, the repertoire was profiled, and TCRdb retains in-frame clones only, with some absent. The sample records 65,000 to 75,000 clones, 90% to 95% being singletons. The sample was PBMCs. All receptors come from a woman younger than 35 in good health and CMV-seropositive.

V and J are TRBV28 and TRBJ1-6; 10 positions agree with TRBD1. Germline CDR1 MDHEN, CDR2 SYDVKM. There are 16 residues in the CDR3. Losses at the gene ends were 4 bases for V and 9 bases for J; bases not matched to a gene: 9. This chain's CDR3 is CASSSLDRGRTSPLHF. CDR3 nucleotides: TGTGCCAGCAGTTCTCTCGACAGGGGGCGCACTTCACCCCTCCACTTT. Based on the CDR3 plus reference TRBV28 and TRBJ1-6, the full variable domain is DVKVTQSSRYLVKRTGEKVFLECVQDMDHENMFWYRQDPGLGLRLIYFSYDVKMKEKGDIPEGYSVSREKKERFSLILESASTNQTSMYLCASSSLDRGRTSPLHFGNGTRLTVT.

The J gene is TRBJ2-1, the V gene TRBV2, with D uncertain. Trimming cost V 8 bases and J 9 bases, with 17 bases left between them. Germline V lookup: CDR1 SNHLY, CDR2 FYNNEI. The CDR3 has 13 amino acids. CDR3 nucleotides: TGTGCCAGCTCGATTCTAACCGGAGCTGAGCAGTTCTTC. Protein sequence: CASSILTGAEQFF.

The rearrangement uses TRBV28 and TRBJ1-5; perhaps TRBD1 as D (5 bases). CDR3 length equals 15 residues. Germline CDR1 is MDHEN and CDR2 is SYDVKM. V lost 5 bases and J 4 bases, leaving 15 bases between the germline ends. CDR3 sequence (DNA): TGTGCCAGCAGTGACCCGGGGGTTCAGAATCAGCCCCAGCATTTT. Translated: CASSDPGVQNQPQHF.

V usage is TRBV7-8 and J usage is TRBJ2-7; 10 bases line up with TRBD2. Germline V lookup: CDR1 SGHVS, CDR2 FQNEAQ. The V and J ends lost 8 bases and 5 bases, in that order; junction bases with no gene match: 9. The CDR3 has 14 residues. The CDR3 nucleotides read TGTGCCAGCGACCCGGGCCTAGCGGGAGACGAGCAGTACTTC. Residues: CASDPGLAGDEQYF.

The chain carries TRBV12-5 and TRBJ1-2; TRBD1 aligns across 8 bases. Germline values: CDR1 LGHNT, CDR2 FRNRAP. V lost 2 bases to trimming and J lost 8 bases; unmatched junction nucleotides: 4. This CDR3 contains 13 residues. The DNA for the CDR3 is TGTGCTAGTGGTTTGTCCAGGGGGCGCGGCTACACCTTC. Encoded protein: CASGLSRGRGYTF.

This chain joins TRBV7-6 and TRBJ1-6; TRBD1 matches 8 bases. CDR1 is SGHVS and CDR2 is FNYEAQ in the germline V gene. With V trimmed by 5 bases and J by 4 bases, 7 bases remained unmatched. CDR3 size: 16 residues. The CDR3 protein is CASSPQGGGYNSPLHF. DNA of the CDR3: TGTGCCAGCAGCCCACAGGGGGGCGGATATAATTCACCCCTCCACTTT. The complete variable domain, with remaining parts taken from reference TRBV7-6 and TRBJ1-6, reads GAGVSQSPRYKVTKRGQDVALRCDPISGHVSLYWYRQALGQGPEFLTYFNYEAQQDKSGLPNDRFSAERPEGSISTLTIQRTEQRDSAMYRCASSPQGGGYNSPLHFGNGTRLTVT.

This chain uses TRBV30 with TRBJ1-6; TRBD1 matches 8 bases. Per the germline V gene, CDR1 is GTSNPN and CDR2 is SVGIG (reference sequence). The CDR3 contains 13 residues. V was pared by 4 bases and J by 5 bases, with 1 base of the junction left unmatched. This chain's CDR3 is CAWTGGDNSPLHF. CDR3 nucleotide sequence: TGTGCCTGGACAGGGGGCGATAATTCACCCCTCCACTTT.

V and J are TRBV5-4 and TRBJ1-1; D gene uncertain. Germline V gene lookup returns CDR1 SGHNT and CDR2 YYREEE (reference sequence). CDR3 size: 12 residues. V was pared by 2 bases and J by 8 bases, with 10 bases between. CDR3 protein: CASSFLAGEAFF. The CDR3 bases are TGTGCCAGCAGCTTTCTGGCAGGAGAAGCTTTCTTT. The full variable domain, with the rest looked up from reference TRBV5-4 and TRBJ1-1, is ETGVTQSPTHLIKTRGQQVTLRCSSQSGHNTVSWYQQALGQGPQFIFQYYREEENGRGNFPPRFSGLQFPNYSSELNVNALELDDSALYLCASSFLAGEAFFGQGTRLTVV.

The V and J genes are TRBV5-1 and TRBJ2-5, with 10 bases aligning to TRBD2. The CDR3 extends over 17 amino acids. V shed 4 bases and J 2 bases; nucleotides not matched to a gene: 11. Looked up from germline, CDR1 is SGHRS and CDR2 is YFSETQ. The chain's CDR3 is CASSGSGGSENQETQYF. CDR3 nucleotide sequence: TGCGCCAGCAGCGGTAGCGGGGGGTCGGAAAATCAAGAGACCCAGTACTTC.

V is TRBV6-4 and J is TRBJ2-1; 15 nucleotides align to TRBD2. Per germline, CDR1 MRHNA and CDR2 SNTAGT. Trimming cost V 0 bases and J 7 bases; bases outside gene matches: 4. The CDR3 length is 17 residues. CDR3 amino acids: CASSDSGLAGGGNEQFF. The CDR3 DNA reads as TGTGCCAGCAGTGACTCGGGACTAGCGGGAGGAGGTAATGAGCAGTTCTTC.

This chain connects TRBV4-3 to TRBJ2-1; TRBD2 aligns across 9 bases. The CDR3 is 17 residues long. V shed 1 base and J 7 bases; nucleotides not matched to a gene: 11. Germline lookup yields CDR1 LGHNA and CDR2 YSLEER. CDR3 DNA: TGCGCCAGCAGCCAAGGGAGCGGGAGGCCCCTCGGAAATGAGCAGTTCTTC. Translating it yields CASSQGSGRPLGNEQFF.

The gene calls are TRBV5-1 and TRBJ2-3; D might be TRBD1 (6 bases). The germline gives CDR1 SGHRS, CDR2 YFSETQ. The CDR3 length is 14 residues. Trimming left V 0 bases short and J 4 bases short, with 9 bases between. This CDR3 is CASSLGGGSDTQYF. CDR3 bases: TGCGCCAGCAGCTTGGGAGGGGGATCAGATACGCAGTATTTT.